The next 26 T cell receptor beta chains were all read from a single sample in a study of cytomegalovirus exposure and HLA in healthy donors. The PCR had 60 Vbeta and 13 Jbeta primers. Assay used: immunoSEQ multiplex PCR; TCRdb lists only in-frame clones, some missing. The sample includes about 130,000 clones, about four fifths of them seen just once. Source material: PBMCs. The receptor set was obtained from a man aged 30 to 45 in good health and CMV-seronegative.

The CDR3 is CASSRGQGDTEAFF. The CDR3 DNA follows: TGCGCCAGCAGCAGGGGACAGGGGGACACTGAAGCTTTCTTT. The V and J genes are TRBV5-1 and TRBJ1-1; TRBD1 aligns across 11 bases. This CDR3 is built from 14 residues. The V gene end was trimmed by 4 bases and the J gene end by 3 bases; junction bases not matched to a gene: 2. Germline lookup yields CDR1 SGHRS and CDR2 YFSETQ.

The chain combines TRBV15 with TRBJ2-7; TRBD2 aligns across 13 bases. The CDR3 has 14 residues. J was trimmed by 8 bases and V by 5 bases; bases with no gene match: 6. From germline, CDR1 is LNHNV and CDR2 YYDKDF (reference sequence). The CDR3 is CATSPTSGGAKQYF. CDR3 DNA sequence: TGTGCCACCAGCCCTACTAGCGGGGGGGCCAAGCAGTACTTC.

CDR3 region: CASSPPLYKSGYTDTQYF. CDR3 nucleotide sequence: TGTGCCAGCTCACCACCGCTTTACAAGTCGGGTTACACAGATACGCAGTATTTT. The J gene is TRBJ2-3, the V gene TRBV18; D ambiguous. Trimming removed 0 bases from V and 2 bases from J, with 18 bases in between. The CDR3 length is 18 residues. Germline V CDR1 and CDR2: KGHSH, LQKENI.

The chain couples TRBV7-8 to TRBJ2-7; the D gene is possibly TRBD1 (6 bases). In germline, CDR1 is SGHVS, CDR2 FQNEAQ. The CDR3 runs to 14 residues. Trimming took 1 base from V and 5 from J, leaving 12 bases between them. The DNA of the CDR3 is TGTGCCAGCAGCTTAGGACAGGTGGGGAACGAGCAGTACTTC. Amino acids: CASSLGQVGNEQYF.

V and J are TRBV6-6 and TRBJ2-5; TRBD2 matches 7 bases. Germline CDR1 is MNHNY and CDR2 is SVGAGI (reference sequence). V gave up 8 bases and J gave up 1 base; unmatched junction bases: 10. The CDR3 extends over 15 amino acids. CDR3 in amino acids: CASLPLRGVQETQYF. The DNA for the CDR3 is TGTGCCAGCTTACCTCTACGGGGGGTCCAAGAGACCCAGTACTTC.

The V gene is TRBV6-6, the J gene TRBJ2-1; D unclear. The CDR3 spans 16 residues. V gave up 2 bases and J gave up 0 bases, with 11 bases separating them. Germline V gene data show CDR1 as MNHNY and CDR2 as SVGAGI (reference sequence). The CDR3 loop reads CASSYPRSISYNEQFF. The CDR3 DNA reads TGTGCCAGCAGTTACCCACGGTCCATCTCCTACAATGAGCAGTTCTTC.

This sequence joins TRBV2 and TRBJ2-3; 7 bases fit TRBD1. The CDR3 runs 13 residues. V was pared by 1 base and J by 7 bases, with 2 bases of the junction left unmatched. CDR1 and CDR2 (germline): SNHLY, FYNNEI. For the CDR3, the DNA is TGTGCCAGCAGTGAAGACAGGGGTTATACGCAGTATTTT. Translated, it gives CASSEDRGYTQYF.

This clone was seen a handful of times. The J gene is TRBJ2-7, the V gene TRBV28; tentatively, D is TRBD2 (6 bases). The CDR3 extends over 17 amino acids. V lost 4 bases and J 9 bases, leaving 28 bases between the germline ends. Germline loops: CDR1 MDHEN, CDR2 SYDVKM. CDR3 protein: CASSSPLGASVELGQYF. CDR3 bases: TGTGCCAGCAGTTCCCCCCTCGGGGCTAGCGTGGAGCTAGGGCAGTACTTC.

In its sample, this clone was seen a few times. A read error may produce the germline difference seen at one junction end. The chain employs TRBV4-3 and TRBJ1-2, with D tentatively TRBD1 (6 bases). The CDR3 runs to 13 residues. CDR1 and CDR2 from the germline V gene are LGHNA and YSLEER. The CDR3: CASSPGQNYVYTF. For the CDR3, the DNA is TGCGCCAGCAGCCCCGGACAGAATTATGTCTACACCTTC.

This clone was counted only a few times. This chain joins TRBV15 and TRBJ1-5; D may be TRBD1 (5 bases). Germline CDR1 LNHNV, CDR2 YYDKDF (reference sequence). Trimming pared 1 base from V and 6 bases from J, leaving 13 bases between. CDR3 length equals 15 residues. The CDR3 DNA is TGTGCCACCAGCAGAGCGGGGGTGGGGAGTCAGCCCCAGCATTTT. It is translated as CATSRAGVGSQPQHF. Full variable domain (outside the CDR3, taken from reference TRBV15 and TRBJ1-5): DAMVIQNPRYQVTQFGKPVTLSCSQTLNHNVMYWYQQKSSQAPKLLFHYYDKDFNNEADTPDNFQSRRPNTSFCFLDIRSPGLGDTAMYLCATSRAGVGSQPQHFGDGTRLSIL.

This chain links TRBV9 with TRBJ2-2; tentatively, D is TRBD2 (5 bases). Trimming took 3 bases from V and 2 from J, leaving 8 bases between them. Germline values: CDR1 SGDLS, CDR2 YYNGEE. The CDR3 is 14 residues long. The DNA for the CDR3 is TGTGCCAGCAGCGCAGACTATAACACCGGGGAGCTGTTTTTT. Translating it yields CASSADYNTGELFF. The full variable domain, in which reference TRBV9 and TRBJ2-2 provide the parts outside the CDR3, is DSGVTQTPKHLITATGQRVTLRCSPRSGDLSVYWYQQSLDQGLQFLIQYYNGEERAKGNILERFSAQQFPDLHSELNLSSLELGDSALYFCASSADYNTGELFFGEGSRLTVL.

The V gene is TRBV27, the J gene TRBJ2-7, with a possible D match to TRBD2 (6 bases). The CDR3 consists of 15 residues. Between the trimmed V and J ends, which lost 3 bases and 5 bases, there was a span of 17 bases. CDR1 and CDR2 from the germline V gene are MNHEY and SMNVEV (reference sequence). This chain's CDR3 is CASSLSGDGPNEQYF. The CDR3 DNA sequence: TGTGCCAGCAGTTTGTCGGGAGACGGCCCCAACGAGCAGTACTTC.

The gene calls are TRBV5-4 and TRBJ1-3; a possible D gene is TRBD1 (5 bases). Germline V gives CDR1 SGHNT, CDR2 YYREEE (reference sequence). V lost 2 bases, J lost 0 bases, and 9 bases lay in between. There are 15 residues in the CDR3. The chain's CDR3 is CASSFTGGSGNTIYF. The CDR3, as DNA: TGTGCCAGCAGCTTCACCGGGGGCTCTGGAAACACCATATATTTT.

The J gene is TRBJ2-3, the V gene TRBV2, with 12 bases identical to TRBD2. V gave up 4 bases and J gave up 5 bases; unmatched junction bases: 13. CDR1 SNHLY and CDR2 FYNNEI come from the germline V gene. The CDR3 runs 18 residues. CDR3 amino acids: CASSAGLAGLLYRDTQYF. CDR3 nucleotide sequence: TGTGCCAGCAGTGCCGGACTAGCGGGACTACTCTACAGAGATACGCAGTATTTT.

This rearrangement joins TRBV28 to TRBJ2-3; 10 positions agree with TRBD2. There are 17 residues in the CDR3. J gave up 3 bases and V 3 bases, and 9 bases lay outside the gene matches. Germline V gene lookup returns CDR1 MDHEN and CDR2 SYDVKM. CDR3 amino acids: CASSFGSLAGATDTQYF. DNA for the CDR3: TGTGCCAGCAGTTTTGGTTCCCTAGCGGGGGCAACAGATACGCAGTATTTT.

This clone was seen just once. The V gene is TRBV4-2, the J gene TRBJ2-7; TRBD1 might be the D (6 bases). CDR3 size: 12 residues. Germline V lookup: CDR1 LGHNA, CDR2 YNFKEQ. The V and J ends lost 6 bases and 6 bases respectively, with 12 bases between them. CDR3 in amino acids: CASRSRGGEQYF. The CDR3 nucleotides are TGTGCCAGCAGGAGTCGAGGGGGCGAGCAGTACTTC.

The chain joins TRBV27 to TRBJ2-1; D not resolved. Germline V CDR1 and CDR2: MNHEY, SMNVEV (reference sequence). The CDR3 spans 15 residues. V was pared by 3 bases and J by 0 bases, with 9 bases between. For the CDR3, the DNA is TGTGCCAGCAGTTTTACCGGTCCCTCCTACAATGAGCAGTTCTTC. It encodes CASSFTGPSYNEQFF.

V and J are TRBV5-8 and TRBJ2-6; D unclear. Germline CDR1 SGHTS, CDR2 YDEGEE. V was trimmed by 1 base and J by 4 bases, leaving 9 bases between them. The CDR3 runs to 15 residues. CDR3 bases: TGTGCCAGCAGCTTGAACTCCCTAGGGGCCAACGTCCTGACTTTC. Encoded protein: CASSLNSLGANVLTF.

This sequence joins TRBV5-1 and TRBJ1-6, with 7 nucleotides matching TRBD1. The CDR3 totals 16 residues. The germline V gene encodes CDR1 SGHRS and CDR2 YFSETQ. V lost 6 bases, J lost 0 bases, and 6 bases stayed unmatched. The CDR3 DNA is TGCGCCAGCACGACAGGGATAAGCTCCTATAATTCACCCCTCCACTTT. Its protein is CASTTGISSYNSPLHF.

This clone was detected only a few times. The chain carries TRBV10-1 and TRBJ2-1; 8 bases match TRBD1. The CDR3 sequence is 14 residues long. The J segment lost 7 bases and the V segment lost 4 bases, leaving 6 bases of the junction unmatched. CDR1 and CDR2 from the germline V gene are WNHNN and SYGVQD (reference sequence). CDR3 bases: TGCGCCAGCAGTGCGCAGGGGGCGCGGAATGAGCAGTTCTTC. This translates into CASSAQGARNEQFF.

The chain uses TRBV7-9 and TRBJ2-7, with TRBD2 matching 10 bases. J was trimmed by 6 bases and V by 6 bases; bases with no gene match: 8. Germline V lookup: CDR1 SEHNR, CDR2 FQNEAQ (reference sequence). This CDR3 comprises 14 residues. As DNA, the CDR3 is TGTGCCAGCAGTTACCTAGCGGGAGAAGGCGAGCAGTACTTC. Protein: CASSYLAGEGEQYF.

CDR3 in DNA: TGTGCCAGCAGTAAATCGGGACAGGGGATCAACGAGCAGTACTTC. Translated, it gives CASSKSGQGINEQYF. The V gene is TRBV28, the J gene TRBJ2-7; 10 bases align to TRBD1. The J segment lost 5 bases and the V segment lost 5 bases, leaving 9 bases of the junction unmatched. Per germline, CDR1 MDHEN and CDR2 SYDVKM. The CDR3 sequence is 15 residues long.

The chain carries TRBV6-5 and TRBJ1-5; D is undetermined. The CDR3 runs to 15 residues. Trimming pared 0 bases from V and 0 bases from J, leaving 6 bases between. The germline CDR1 and CDR2 sequences are MNHEY and SVGAGI. Here the CDR3 reads CASSYSGSSNQPQHF. DNA of the CDR3: TGTGCCAGCAGTTACTCGGGGAGTAGCAATCAGCCCCAGCATTTT.

This clone has only one observation. This chain joins TRBV27 and TRBJ2-1, with D unresolved. V was shortened by 3 bases and J by 0 bases, with 15 bases between the two germline ends. The CDR3 is made up of 17 amino acids. Germline V gene data show CDR1 as MNHEY and CDR2 as SMNVEV (reference sequence). The CDR3: CASSFGFDSSSYNEQFF. The CDR3 nucleotides are TGTGCCAGCAGTTTTGGTTTTGACTCGAGCTCCTACAATGAGCAGTTCTTC.

V gene TRBV7-9 combines with J gene TRBJ2-5, with a tentative D call TRBD1 (6 bases). Near its end, the DNA agrees better with TRBJ2-7, so the J call may be wrong. There are 15 residues in the CDR3. CDR1 SEHNR and CDR2 FQNEAQ come from the germline V gene (reference sequence). In DNA form, the CDR3 reads TGTGCCAGCAGCTTAGGTGCAGGGGATCTCTACGAGCAGTACTTC. It translates to CASSLGAGDLYEQYF.

The chain combines TRBV5-1 with TRBJ2-7, with D possibly TRBD2 on 6 matching bases. The CDR3 is made up of 13 amino acids. The germline CDR1 and CDR2 sequences are SGHRS and YFSETQ. With 3 bases removed from V and 3 bases from J, the gap between germline ends came to 10 bases. CDR3 DNA sequence: TGCGCCAGCAGCTGGGCCGGGGGCTACGAGCAGTACTTC. Residues: CASSWAGGYEQYF. Together with reference TRBV5-1 and TRBJ2-7, the CDR3 gives the full variable domain: KAGVTQTPRYLIKTRGQQVTLSCSPISGHRSVSWYQQTPGQGLQFLFEYFSETQRNKGNFPGRFSGRQFSNSRSEMNVSTLELGDSALYLCASSWAGGYEQYFGPGTRLTVT.